The 27 T cell receptor beta chains below all came from one sample that was sequenced in a study of CXCR3-negative and CXCR3-positive naive CD8 T cells (dated by TCRdb to the late 2010s). Results and caveats for the whole study, not just this receptor: TRB CDR3s from CXCR3-positive naive cells showed higher hydrophobicity (lower Kidera factor 4), lower energy, and higher strength and volume indices than CXCR3-negative naive cells.

These TCRs are of unknown antigen specificity. The sequencer listed for this sample is NextSeq 550. The Human TCR Profiling Kit (MiLaboratory) was used to make UMI-labeled 5' RACE TRB cDNA libraries. Each CDR3 protein sequence appears as one entry after TCRdb reprocessed the reads, and no DNA is included. Per the sample table, the count is about 130,000 distinct CDR3 sequences. The leading ten clones occupy roughly 0.59% of the sample. Sample: naive CXCR3+ CD8+ T cells from blood. According to the study, the label for this sample's cell subset or site signals: CD45RO-CCR7+CD27+CD95- naive CD8+ T cells expressing CXCR3 (TNR3+). Source of these receptors: a human donor in good health. Some clones in this sample may be carry-over from other donors' samples.

CDR3 sequence: CASSHALDDYEQYF. V is TRBV4-3 and J is TRBJ2-7; TCRdb's D call, TRBD2, is unchecked because there is no DNA. CDR1 and CDR2 from the germline V gene are LGHNA and YSLEER. The CDR3 is 14 residues long.

This chain links TRBV7-9 with TRBJ2-7; TCRdb names TRBD1, which stays unverified in the absence of DNA. The V gene's germline CDR1 is SEHNR and CDR2 FQNEAQ (reference sequence). The CDR3 length is 12 residues. CDR3 sequence: CASSTGAEEQYF.

The chain uses TRBV7-9 and TRBJ2-1; TCRdb proposes TRBD1, but this gene call is untestable without DNA. This CDR3 is 18 amino acids long. Germline V gene data show CDR1 as SEHNR and CDR2 as FQNEAQ (reference sequence). This CDR3 reads CASSLPLGTGGEGNEQFF.

This chain uses TRBV7-9 with TRBJ1-4. The CDR3 extends over 13 amino acids. Germline values: CDR1 SEHNR, CDR2 FQNEAQ (reference sequence). The CDR3 sequence is CASGSSEEQKLFF.

The chain recombines TRBV11-2 with TRBJ2-5. This CDR3 has 16 amino acids. CDR1 is SGHAT and CDR2 is FQNNGV in the germline V gene. CDR3 protein: CASSLTEYNPQETQYF.

This rearrangement joins TRBV7-9 to TRBJ1-2; lacking DNA, the TRBD1 call made by TCRdb goes unchecked. This CDR3 has 14 residues. The germline CDR1 and CDR2 sequences are SEHNR and FQNEAQ (reference sequence). The CDR3 region is CASSKTPSSYGYTF.

The chain is built from TRBV9 and TRBJ2-5; as DNA is missing, the TRBD2 call by TCRdb cannot be tested. The CDR3 has 16 amino acids. Germline loops: CDR1 SGDLS, CDR2 YYNGEE. The CDR3 here is CASSVPGTSGLETQYF.

The chain carries TRBV12-3 or TRBV12-4 and TRBJ1-1. The CDR3 spans 12 residues. CDR3 protein: CASSRSGTEAFF.

The gene calls are TRBV28 and TRBJ2-3; TCRdb picks TRBD1, but there is no DNA to check that call. The CDR3 has 16 amino acids. Germline CDR1 MDHEN, CDR2 SYDVKM. CDR3 sequence: CASRSPGQGVPDTQYF.

The chain combines TRBV29-1 with TRBJ2-1; the D gene TCRdb calls, TRBD2, cannot be checked with no DNA. CDR3 length equals 13 residues. Per germline, CDR1 SQVTM and CDR2 ANQGSEA. The CDR3 reads CSVPSGKTNEQFF.

V is TRBV11-3 and J is TRBJ2-1; TCRdb's D gene call, TRBD2, goes unchecked for lack of DNA. The germline gives CDR1 SGHNT, CDR2 YENEEA. The CDR3 is made up of 17 amino acids. This CDR3 reads CASSLGVGSGSSGEQFF.

The J gene is TRBJ2-7, the V gene TRBV13. From germline, CDR1 is PRHDT and CDR2 FYEKMQ (reference sequence). The CDR3 contains 12 residues. The CDR3 sequence: CASLGGSYEQYF.

The genes are TRBV7-6 and TRBJ1-1; no DNA is available, so the TRBD1 call from TCRdb remains unchecked. Germline assignment: CDR1 SGHVS and CDR2 FNYEAQ. The CDR3 contains 15 residues. CDR3: CASSLGGGRVTEAFF. Full variable domain (missing parts from reference TRBV7-6 and TRBJ1-1): GAGVSQSPRYKVTKRGQDVALRCDPISGHVSLYWYRQALGQGPEFLTYFNYEAQQDKSGLPNDRFSAERPEGSISTLTIQRTEQRDSAMYRCASSLGGGRVTEAFFGQGTRLTVV.

The CDR3 loop is CASSTGALTFF. The chain carries TRBV28 and TRBJ1-1; TCRdb picks TRBD1, but there is no DNA to check that call. CDR3 size: 11 residues. Germline V gene lookup returns CDR1 MDHEN and CDR2 SYDVKM.

This chain connects TRBV6-2 or TRBV6-3 to TRBJ2-1; TCRdb calls TRBD2, which cannot be checked without DNA. In germline, CDR1 is MNHEY, CDR2 SVGEGT. The CDR3 runs to 13 residues. The CDR3 is CASSYSIRSEQLF.

The chain recombines TRBV11-2 with TRBJ1-1; TCRdb calls TRBD1, which cannot be checked without DNA. CDR1 is SGHAT, CDR2 FQNNGV, per germline. The CDR3 consists of 15 residues. CDR3 in amino acids: CASSLAGQTYTEAFF.

This sequence joins TRBV6-2 or TRBV6-3 and TRBJ2-3; TCRdb picks TRBD1, but there is no DNA to check that call. Germline V gene data show CDR1 as MNHEY and CDR2 as SVGEGT. This CDR3 has 15 amino acids. The CDR3 region is CASSPSDGGTDTQYF.

The chain carries TRBV29-1 and TRBJ2-7. This CDR3 is 13 amino acids long. Germline CDR1 and CDR2: SQVTM and ANQGSEA. The CDR3 spells CSVKVSSSYEQYF.

The chain uses TRBV2 and TRBJ2-1; TCRdb's D call, TRBD1, is unchecked because there is no DNA. The V gene's germline CDR1 is SNHLY and CDR2 FYNNEI. The CDR3 is 18 amino acids. CDR3 sequence: CASSPNRQALAFYNEQFF.

The chain employs TRBV29-1 and TRBJ1-6; TCRdb returns TRBD1, unconfirmable since there is no DNA. Looked up from germline, CDR1 is SQVTM and CDR2 is ANQGSEA. This CDR3 is built from 13 residues. Here the CDR3 reads CSARQGAGSPLHF.

The chain joins TRBV29-1 to TRBJ1-5. Germline V gives CDR1 SQVTM, CDR2 ANQGSEA. The CDR3 length is 14 residues. The CDR3 loop reads CSVVGGDSNQPQHF.

The V and J genes are TRBV20-1 and TRBJ2-7; TCRdb's assignment of TRBD1 cannot be checked, as there is no DNA. Germline-derived CDR1 and CDR2 are DFQATT and SNEGSKA (reference sequence). The CDR3 has 15 residues. Here the CDR3 reads CSALILRTGGREQYF.

The chain has TRBV7-3 and TRBJ2-7; TCRdb's D call of TRBD1 is untestable without DNA. CDR3 length: 13 amino acids. CDR1 and CDR2 (germline): SGHTA, FQGTGA. The CDR3 is CDSSSGPHGEQYF.

CDR3 protein: CASSLQGADIEAFF. This sequence joins TRBV28 and TRBJ1-1; TCRdb's assignment of TRBD1 cannot be checked, as there is no DNA. The CDR3 sequence is 14 residues long. In germline, CDR1 is MDHEN, CDR2 SYDVKM.

The J gene is TRBJ1-1, the V gene TRBV6-6. The CDR3 has 13 amino acids. In germline, CDR1 is MNHNY, CDR2 SVGAGI (reference sequence). This CDR3 reads CASSSGSDTEAFF.

J is TRBJ1-5 and V is TRBV20-1; TCRdb designates TRBD1, a call that cannot be tested without DNA. The CDR3 extends over 18 amino acids. Germline values: CDR1 DFQATT, CDR2 SNEGSKA (reference sequence). CDR3: CSAREFAQGELGNQPQHF.

The rearrangement joins TRBV4-1 to TRBJ2-7; TCRdb picks TRBD1, but there is no DNA to check that call. This CDR3 spans 17 amino acids. Germline V gene lookup returns CDR1 MGHRA and CDR2 YSYEKL. The CDR3 sequence: CASSQEGGPRATYEQYF.